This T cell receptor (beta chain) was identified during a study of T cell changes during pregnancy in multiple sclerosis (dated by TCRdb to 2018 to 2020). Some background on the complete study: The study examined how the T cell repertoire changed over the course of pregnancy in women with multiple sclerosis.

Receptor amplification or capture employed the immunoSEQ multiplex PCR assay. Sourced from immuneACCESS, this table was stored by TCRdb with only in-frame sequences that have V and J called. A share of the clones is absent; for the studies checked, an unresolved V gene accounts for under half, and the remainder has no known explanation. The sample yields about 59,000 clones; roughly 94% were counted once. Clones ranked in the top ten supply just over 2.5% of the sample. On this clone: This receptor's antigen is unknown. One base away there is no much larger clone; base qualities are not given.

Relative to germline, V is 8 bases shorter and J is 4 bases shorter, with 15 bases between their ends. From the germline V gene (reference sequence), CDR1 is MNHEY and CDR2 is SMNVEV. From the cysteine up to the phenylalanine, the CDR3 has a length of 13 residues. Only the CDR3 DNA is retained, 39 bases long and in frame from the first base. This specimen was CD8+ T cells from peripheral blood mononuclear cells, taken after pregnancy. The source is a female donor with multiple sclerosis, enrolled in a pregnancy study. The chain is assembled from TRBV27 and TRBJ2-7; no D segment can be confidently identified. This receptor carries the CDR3 CASAALTVYEQYF. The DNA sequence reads TGTGCCAGCGCAGCGTTAACTGTTTACGAGCAGTACTTC.